The source of this T cell receptor beta chain is a study of T cell changes during pregnancy in multiple sclerosis. In germline, CDR1 is MNHEY, CDR2 SVGAGI. The CDR3 consists of 14 residues. V lost 8 bases and J lost 3; bases outside the gene matches: 6. Measured with immunoSEQ multiplex PCR; TCRdb has only the in-frame clones, and not every one. The sample lists approximately 46,000 clones, 80% to 90% seen once, with around 8% in the top ten. This clone was recorded once. This TCR came from a female donor with multiple sclerosis, enrolled in a pregnancy study. This chain joins TRBV6-5 and TRBJ2-3; 9 bases line up with TRBD2. The sample consisted of CD8+ T cells from peripheral blood mononuclear cells, taken in the second trimester of pregnancy. The CDR3 DNA sequence: TGTGCCAGCGTAGCTAGCGGGGTAACAGATACGCAGTATTTT. Translated, it gives CASVASGVTDTQYF.